This TCR beta chain was identified in a study of blood T cell repertoires in COVID-19. Study summary: Samples of COVID-19 (acute and convalescent) were obtained from the United States, Italy and Spain. PBMCs, B-cell-depleted T cells, or T cells provided the cDNA or gDNA that made up the material.

This clone was observed once. Original analysis: Amplification of reference gene primers was used by the study to estimate nucleated cell counts. TCRdb's copy holds only in-frame clones and misses some; the assay was immunoSEQ multiplex PCR. That table gives V, J and clone size, and the DNA gave D and trimming. In the table there are about 64,000 clones, 78% of which are singletons. Enrolled during active infection, Seattle patients were then followed longitudinally. The CDR3 consists of 17 residues. V lost 1 base, J lost 4 bases, and 17 bases lay in between. In germline, CDR1 is MGHRA, CDR2 YSYEKL. Sequencing used peripheral blood. The TCR originated in a man in his fifties or sixties with COVID-19, enrolled during active disease. The chain combines TRBV4-1 with TRBJ1-5; tentative D call: TRBD1 (5 bases). CDR3 nucleotide sequence: TGCGCCAGCAGCCAAGGGAGGCCGGGACTGCCTAATCAGCCCCAGCATTTT. This gives the protein CASSQGRPGLPNQPQHF.